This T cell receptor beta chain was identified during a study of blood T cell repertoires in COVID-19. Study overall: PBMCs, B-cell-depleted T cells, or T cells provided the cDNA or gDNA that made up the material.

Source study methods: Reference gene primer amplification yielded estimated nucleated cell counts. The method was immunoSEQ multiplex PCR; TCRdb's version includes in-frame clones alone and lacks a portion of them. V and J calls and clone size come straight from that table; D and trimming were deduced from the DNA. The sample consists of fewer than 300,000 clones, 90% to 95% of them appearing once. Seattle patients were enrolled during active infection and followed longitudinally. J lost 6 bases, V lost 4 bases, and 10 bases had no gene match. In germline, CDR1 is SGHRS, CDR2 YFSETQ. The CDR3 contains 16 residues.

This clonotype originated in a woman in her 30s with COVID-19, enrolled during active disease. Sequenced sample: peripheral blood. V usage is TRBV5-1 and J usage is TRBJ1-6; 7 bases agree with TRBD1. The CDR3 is CASSGDTGTANSPLHF. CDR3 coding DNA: TGCGCCAGCAGCGGCGATACCGGGACAGCTAATTCACCCCTCCACTTT.